This T cell receptor (beta chain) was recorded in a study of blood T cell repertoires in COVID-19 (dated by TCRdb to about 2020). For context, the study as a whole: The collaborator samples originated in the United States, Italy and Spain and spanned the acute and convalescent phases of COVID-19. Samples were obtained from the ongoing ImmuneRACE study (first 160 participants) and from 1,254 subjects provided by 6 global collaborators. The repertoires were released in a freely available public database intended as a resource for research on the immune response to SARS-CoV-2. The dataset comprised deeply sampled blood TCRbeta repertoires from subjects exposed to, actively infected with, or recovered from COVID-19. The sample metadata nearly always contained a de-identified subject ID, COVID-19 status, age in years and sex. Where HLA class I and class II types were available, the types were taken from metadata supplied by the sample provider, not from assay-based typing. The prospective study material was composed of cDNA or gDNA derived from T cells, B-cell-depleted T cells, or PBMCs. Study-wide findings and limitations: The amount of clinical and demographic metadata varied by source and participant and was provided uncurated.

CDR1 and CDR2, per the germline V gene (reference sequence), are MNHEY and SMNVEV. Counted from cysteine to phenylalanine, this CDR3 has 16 amino acids. Only the CDR3 DNA is retained, 48 bases long and in frame from the first base. V is trimmed back by 7 bases and J by 6 bases, and the junction contains 12 bases that no gene match accounts for. TCRbeta CDR3 regions were amplified from genomic DNA using the immunoSEQ Assay, a bias-controlled multiplex PCR. Regarding the original processing steps: The number of nucleated cells in each sample was estimated from the amplification of reference gene primers within the assay. Sequence reads were collapsed and filtered to measure the absolute abundance of every unique TCRbeta CDR3 rearrangement. For each sample, productive Simpson clonality was calculated as the square root of Simpson's diversity index over productive rearrangements. The table was pulled from immuneACCESS by TCRdb, which kept in-frame rearrangements only. Such tables lose some clones; where checked, under half of the loss comes from unresolved V genes, and the rest has no known cause. V and J calls and clone size are those listed in that table; D and trimming were worked out from the DNA. The table for this sample lists tens of thousands of clones; about 87% of them were counted only once. Together, the top ten hold nearly 7.5% of the sample.

The collaborating institutions used their own protocols to collect whole blood in K2EDTA tubes. For TCRbeta analysis, collaborators shipped samples in one of three forms: frozen whole blood, isolated PBMCs, or DNA extracted from either of those sample types. Remarks on this clone: The antigen it recognizes is unknown. Per-nucleotide qualities are absent, and no much larger clonotype sits a single base away.

This clonotype originated in a human donor with active COVID-19. The donor label of this sample is uncertain. The source material was peripheral blood. The chain is made from TRBV27 and TRBJ2-1, with 10 bases in between that match TRBD2. The CDR3 protein is CASTLSGGASPNEQFF. In nucleotides, the sequence is TGTGCCAGCACCCTAAGCGGGGGGGCCTCTCCCAATGAGCAGTTCTTC.